The TCR beta chain described here comes from a study of CD8+CD57+ T cells in acquired aplastic anemia. Whole-study context: Mean DNA quantity obtained from sorted CD4+ and CD8+ cells was 2.5 to 4 ug. Healthy donors gave 11 million or so reads on average for CD4+ cells.

CDR3 length equals 13 residues. Germline CDR1 reads DFQATT; CDR2 reads SNEGSKA (reference sequence). Trimming took 6 bases from V and 8 from J, leaving 14 bases between them. According to the study, genomic DNA was the template for TCR beta VDJ and CDR3 profiling. MiXCR was run by TCRdb on the reads, yielding one entry per CDR3 protein. The table has over 200,000 distinct CDR3 sequences, roughly 55% seen once. Sequenced: sorted CD4+, CD8+, or CD8+CD57+ T cells (not recorded which) from PBMCs. This chain uses TRBV20-1 with TRBJ1-6; possible D gene TRBD1, 6 bases. This TCR was recovered from a human donor in good health. CDR3 DNA sequence: TGCAGTGCCCGAAGGGGGGCTGATTCACCCCTCCACTTT. It yields the protein CSARRGADSPLHF.